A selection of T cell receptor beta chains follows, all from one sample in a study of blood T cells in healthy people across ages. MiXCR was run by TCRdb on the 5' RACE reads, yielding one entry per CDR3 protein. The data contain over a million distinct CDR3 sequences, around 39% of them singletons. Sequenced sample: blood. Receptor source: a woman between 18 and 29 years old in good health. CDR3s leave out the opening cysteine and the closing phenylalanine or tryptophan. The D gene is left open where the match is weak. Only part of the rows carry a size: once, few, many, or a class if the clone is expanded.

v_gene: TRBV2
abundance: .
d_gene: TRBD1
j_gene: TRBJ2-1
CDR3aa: ASSESAGGSYNEQF

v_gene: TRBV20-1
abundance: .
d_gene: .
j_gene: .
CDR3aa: SARVAFTETQY

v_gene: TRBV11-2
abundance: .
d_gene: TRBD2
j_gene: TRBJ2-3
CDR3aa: ASSLDVTSGSTDTQY

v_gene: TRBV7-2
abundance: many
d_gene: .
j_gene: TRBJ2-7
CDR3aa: ASSLRASYEQY

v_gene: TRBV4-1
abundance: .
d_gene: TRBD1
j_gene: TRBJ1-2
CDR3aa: ASSRTGGAYYGYT

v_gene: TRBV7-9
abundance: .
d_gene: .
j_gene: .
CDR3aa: ASSLGRGGGQETQF

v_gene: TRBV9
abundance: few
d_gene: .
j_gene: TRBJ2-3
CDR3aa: ASSVQGRKADTQY

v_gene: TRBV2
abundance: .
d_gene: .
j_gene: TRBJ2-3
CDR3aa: ASTTLGGRPSTDTQY

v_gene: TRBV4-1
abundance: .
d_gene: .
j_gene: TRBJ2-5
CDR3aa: ASSQVIVGEQY

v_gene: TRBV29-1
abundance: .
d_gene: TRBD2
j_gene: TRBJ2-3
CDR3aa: SVEPWERGGHGTQY

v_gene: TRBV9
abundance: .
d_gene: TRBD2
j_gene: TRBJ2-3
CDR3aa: ASSPGTSGGANTDTQY

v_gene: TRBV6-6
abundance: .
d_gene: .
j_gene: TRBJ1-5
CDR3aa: ASSYAREGPQH

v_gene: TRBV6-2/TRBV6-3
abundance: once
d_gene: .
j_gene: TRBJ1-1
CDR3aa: ASSYSSQGARNTEAF

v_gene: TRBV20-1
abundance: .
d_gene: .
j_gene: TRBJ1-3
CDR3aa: SAPWPGNTIY

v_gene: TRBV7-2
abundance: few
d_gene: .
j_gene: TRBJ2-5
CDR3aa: ASSLVIWEPRVAQY

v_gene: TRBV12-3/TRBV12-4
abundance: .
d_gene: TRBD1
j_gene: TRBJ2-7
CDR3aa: ASSSSSGTGATYEQY

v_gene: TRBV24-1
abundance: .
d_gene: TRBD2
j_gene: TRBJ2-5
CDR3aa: ATSDGRGAGQETQY

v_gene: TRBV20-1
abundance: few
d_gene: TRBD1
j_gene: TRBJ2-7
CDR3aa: SAYRTGGSYEQY

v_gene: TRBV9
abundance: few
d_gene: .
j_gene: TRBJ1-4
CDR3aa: ASSVITGLNEKLF

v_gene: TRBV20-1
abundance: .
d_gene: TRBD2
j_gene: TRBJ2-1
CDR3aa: SAPKSGSGEGNEQF

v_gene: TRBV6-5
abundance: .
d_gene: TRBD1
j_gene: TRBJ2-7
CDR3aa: ASTSQGVIYEQY

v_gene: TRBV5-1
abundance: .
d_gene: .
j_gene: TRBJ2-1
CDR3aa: ASSEGGLVDEQF

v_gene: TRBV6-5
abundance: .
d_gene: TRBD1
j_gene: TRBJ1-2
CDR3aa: ASSVGQGIGYGYT

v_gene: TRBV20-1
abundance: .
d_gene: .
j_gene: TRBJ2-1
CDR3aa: SARRASVNEQF

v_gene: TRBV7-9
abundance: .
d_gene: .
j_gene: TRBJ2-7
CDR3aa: ASSLVTTGGQGIPYEQY

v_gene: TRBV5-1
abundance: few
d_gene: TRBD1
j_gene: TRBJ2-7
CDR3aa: ASSFPKRQGSFREQY

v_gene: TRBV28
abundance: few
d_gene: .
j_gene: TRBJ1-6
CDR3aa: ASSPNPVRALH

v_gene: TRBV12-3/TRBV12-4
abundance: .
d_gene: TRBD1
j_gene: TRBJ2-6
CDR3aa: ASNLAGTGGTGANVLT

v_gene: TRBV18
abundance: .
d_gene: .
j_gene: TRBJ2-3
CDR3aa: ASANRDTQY

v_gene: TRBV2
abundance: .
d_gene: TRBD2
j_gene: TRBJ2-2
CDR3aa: ASSTPGLEFTGELF

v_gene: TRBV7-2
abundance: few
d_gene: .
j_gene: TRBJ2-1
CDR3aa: ASSLPGGTVNNEQF

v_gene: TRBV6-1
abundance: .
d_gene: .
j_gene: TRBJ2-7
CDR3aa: ASSEGVGAAYEQY

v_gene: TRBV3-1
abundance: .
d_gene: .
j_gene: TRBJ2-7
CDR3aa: ASSQGSGGTSYEQY

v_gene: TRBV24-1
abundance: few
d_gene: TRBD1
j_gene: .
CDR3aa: ATSETGGVETQY

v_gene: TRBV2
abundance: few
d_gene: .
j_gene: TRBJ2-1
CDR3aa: ASSGSEYNEQF

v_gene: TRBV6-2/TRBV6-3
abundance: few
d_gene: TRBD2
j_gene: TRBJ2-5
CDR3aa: ASNTRGASGRQY

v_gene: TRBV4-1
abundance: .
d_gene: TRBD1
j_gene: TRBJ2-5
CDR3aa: ASSQGDRGYQETQY

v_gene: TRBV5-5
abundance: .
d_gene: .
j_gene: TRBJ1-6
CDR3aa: ASSDPTGGSNSPLH

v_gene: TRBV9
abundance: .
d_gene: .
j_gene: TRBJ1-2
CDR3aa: ASRGDGYT

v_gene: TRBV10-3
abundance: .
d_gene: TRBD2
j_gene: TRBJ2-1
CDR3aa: AITGTSGGAGYDEQF

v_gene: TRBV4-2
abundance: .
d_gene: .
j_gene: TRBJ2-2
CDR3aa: ASSQVSGSTGELF

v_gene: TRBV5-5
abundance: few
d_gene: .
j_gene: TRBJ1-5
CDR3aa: ASSLHSGNQPQH